This is a list of T cell receptor beta chains from one sample in a study of blood T cell repertoires in COVID-19. The method was immunoSEQ multiplex PCR; TCRdb's version includes in-frame clones alone and lacks a portion of them. Of 90,000 to 110,000 clones in the sample, around 82% were seen once. Sequencing was carried out using peripheral blood. These receptors all come from a human donor in a cohort sampled during active or convalescent COVID-19. CDR3s include the opening cysteine and the closing phenylalanine or tryptophan. A D gene is named only where the DNA matches it firmly. The size field is filled for only some rows; it gives once, few, many or a size class.

cdr3_aa cdr3_nt v_call clone_size j_call d_call
CASSVTSVAYNEQFF TGTGCTAGCAGCGTGACTAGCGTGGCCTACAATGAGCAGTTCTTC TRBV7-7 - TRBJ2-1 TRBD2
CASSSGGYGYTF TGTGCCAGCAGTTCCGGGGGTTATGGCTACACCTTC TRBV28 once TRBJ1-2 -
CASSPEVAPTYQETQYF TGCGCCAGCAGCCCCGAGGTAGCTCCTACGTACCAAGAGACCCAGTACTTC TRBV4-1 - TRBJ2-5 -
CASSAGQFLADTQYF TGTGCCAGCAGCGCCGGACAGTTTTTGGCAGATACGCAGTATTTT TRBV5-8 - TRBJ2-3 -
CASSDLERGGHDTQYF TGTGCCAGCAGTGATCTGGAGCGGGGGGGCCACGATACGCAGTATTTT TRBV9 - TRBJ2-3 TRBD2
CASNAGVTDTQYF TGCGCCAGCAACGCAGGGGTCACAGATACGCAGTATTTT TRBV10-2 - TRBJ2-3 -
CASSLGDSSYEQYF TGTGCCAGCAGCTTAGGAGACAGCTCCTACGAGCAGTACTTC TRBV11-2 - TRBJ2-7 -
CASSSDWGRPLQETQYF TGTGCCAGCAGCTCAGATTGGGGCCGACCCCTCCAAGAGACCCAGTACTTC TRBV7-2 - TRBJ2-5 -
CASIKATDRGLIYEQYF TGTGCCAGCATCAAAGCCACGGACAGGGGGCTGATCTACGAGCAGTACTTC TRBV7-2 - TRBJ2-7 TRBD1
CASGRRGPETQYF TGCGCCAGCGGACGCAGGGGGCCTGAGACCCAGTACTTC TRBV5-1 once TRBJ2-5 TRBD1
CASSLPPDEQFF TGCGCCAGCAGCTTGCCCCCTGATGAGCAGTTCTTC TRBV5-1 - TRBJ2-1 -
CASRGAAGANVLTF TGTGCCAGTAGAGGAGCGGCTGGGGCCAACGTCCTGACTTTC TRBV6-5 - TRBJ2-6 -
CASRRQGATDTQYF TGTGCCAGTCGGAGACAGGGGGCGACAGATACGCAGTATTTT TRBV27 - TRBJ2-3 TRBD1
CASETGANTGELFF TGTGCCAGCGAGACAGGGGCGAACACCGGGGAGCTGTTTTTT TRBV6-5 - TRBJ2-2 TRBD1
CASSLSGTRVYNEQFF TGTGCCAGCAGTCTTTCCGGGACTAGGGTCTACAATGAGCAGTTCTTC TRBV6-2/TRBV6-3 - TRBJ2-1 TRBD2
CASSYGGNTEAFF TGTGCCAGCAGTTACGGGGGGAACACTGAAGCTTTCTTT TRBV27 few TRBJ1-1 -
CASADRTGIGGYTF TGTGCCAGCGCAGACCGGACAGGCATTGGGGGCTACACCTTC TRBV6-5 - TRBJ1-2 TRBD1
CASSLRPGGVYEQYF TGTGCCAGCAGCTTACGTCCGGGAGGGGTCTACGAGCAGTACTTC TRBV7-9 - TRBJ2-7 TRBD2
CASSGNFRGKETQYF TGTGCCAGCAGTGGCAACTTCCGGGGGAAGGAGACCCAGTACTTC TRBV2 - TRBJ2-5 -
CASRGSQVGTEAFF TGTGCCAGCAGGGGTTCCCAGGTTGGCACTGAAGCTTTCTTT TRBV5-4 - TRBJ1-1 -
CASSLIARNTEAFF TGTGCCAGCAGTTTAATAGCAAGAAACACTGAAGCTTTCTTT TRBV28 - TRBJ1-1 -
CASSPSSLRGTGELFF TGTGCCAGCAGCCCTAGTTCTTTAAGGGGAACCGGGGAGCTGTTTTTT TRBV11-3 - TRBJ2-2 -
CASSKVPNTDTEAFF TGTGCCAGCAGCAAAGTTCCAAATACGGACACTGAAGCTTTCTTT TRBV21-1 - TRBJ1-1 -
CASSPTGGLSYEQYF TGTGCCAGCAGCCCGACAGGGGGGCTTTCCTACGAGCAGTACTTC TRBV2 - TRBJ2-7 TRBD1
CASSLRQGAVGELFF TGTGCCAGCAGCTTAAGACAGGGGGCCGTCGGGGAGCTGTTTTTT TRBV7-3 - TRBJ2-2 TRBD1